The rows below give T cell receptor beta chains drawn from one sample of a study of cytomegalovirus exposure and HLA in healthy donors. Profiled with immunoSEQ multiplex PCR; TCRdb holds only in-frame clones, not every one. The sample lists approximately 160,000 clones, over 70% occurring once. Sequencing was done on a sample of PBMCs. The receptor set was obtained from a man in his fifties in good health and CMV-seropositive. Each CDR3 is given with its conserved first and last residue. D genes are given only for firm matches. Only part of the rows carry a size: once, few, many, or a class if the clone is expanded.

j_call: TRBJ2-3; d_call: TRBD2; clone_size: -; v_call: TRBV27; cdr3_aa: CASSLSMWGGGSTDTQYF; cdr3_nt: TGTGCCAGCAGTTTATCGATGTGGGGGGGAGGGAGCACAGATACGCAGTATTTT
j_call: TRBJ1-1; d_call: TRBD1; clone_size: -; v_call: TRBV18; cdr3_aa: CASSPRGTAEGEAFF; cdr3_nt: TGTGCCAGCTCACCTCGGGGGACAGCGGAGGGGGAAGCTTTCTTT
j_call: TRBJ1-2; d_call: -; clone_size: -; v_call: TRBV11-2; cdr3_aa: CASSLDRGFTNYGYTF; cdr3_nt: TGTGCCAGCAGCTTAGATCGGGGGTTTACTAACTATGGCTACACCTTC
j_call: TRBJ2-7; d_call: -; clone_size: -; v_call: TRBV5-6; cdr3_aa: CASSLGPDSSYEQYF; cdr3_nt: TGTGCCAGCAGCTTGGGTCCGGACAGTTCCTACGAGCAGTACTTC
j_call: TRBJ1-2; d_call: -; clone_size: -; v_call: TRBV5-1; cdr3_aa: CASSLVRGRDNYGYTF; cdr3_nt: TGCGCCAGCAGCTTGGTCCGGGGGAGGGACAACTATGGCTACACCTTC
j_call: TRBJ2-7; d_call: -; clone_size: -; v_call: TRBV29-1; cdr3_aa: CSVERLDSSYEQYF; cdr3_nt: TGCAGCGTTGAAAGACTGGACAGCTCCTACGAGCAGTACTTC
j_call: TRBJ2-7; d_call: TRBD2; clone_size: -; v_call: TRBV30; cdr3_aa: CAWRTSGRYEQYF; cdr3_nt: TGTGCCTGGAGGACTAGCGGGAGGTACGAGCAGTACTTC
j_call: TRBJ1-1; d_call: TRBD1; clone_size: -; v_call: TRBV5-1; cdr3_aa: CASSLPGTGDLAFF; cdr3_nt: TGCGCCAGCAGCTTGCCGGGGACAGGGGATTTGGCTTTCTTT
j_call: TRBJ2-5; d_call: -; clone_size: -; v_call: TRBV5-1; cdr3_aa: CASSLGGVPGETQYF; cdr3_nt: TGCGCCAGCAGCTTGGGGGGGGTCCCGGGAGAGACCCAGTACTTC
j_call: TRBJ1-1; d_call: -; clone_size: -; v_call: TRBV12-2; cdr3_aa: CASRPAGHRMNTEAFF; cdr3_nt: TGTGCAAGTCGCCCAGCAGGCCACAGAATGAACACTGAAGCTTTCTTT
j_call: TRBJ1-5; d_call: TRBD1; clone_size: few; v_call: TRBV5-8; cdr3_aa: CASSETGISNQPQHF; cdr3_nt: TGTGCCAGCAGCGAGACAGGGATAAGCAATCAGCCCCAGCATTTT